The 19 T cell receptor beta chains listed next were all sequenced from one sample in a study of cytomegalovirus exposure and HLA in healthy donors. Using immunoSEQ multiplex PCR, the repertoire was profiled, and TCRdb retains in-frame clones only, with some absent. This sample yields fewer than 150,000 clones, of which 70% to 85% are seen a single time; 25% to 30% belongs to the top ten. Specimen: PBMCs. The receptors derive from a man between 25 and 39 years old in good health and CMV-seropositive.

V is TRBV11-2 and J is TRBJ2-3; D gene unclear. V lost 3 bases and J 5 bases, leaving 9 bases between the germline ends. This CDR3 has 13 residues. CDR1 is SGHAT, CDR2 FQNNGV, per germline. CDR3 sequence: CASSFGPRDTQYF. Written as DNA, the CDR3 is TGTGCCAGCAGCTTTGGCCCCCGAGATACGCAGTATTTT.

There are a few counts of this clone. This chain links TRBV19 with TRBJ1-2; 7 bases fit TRBD1. V dropped 5 bases and J dropped 9; count of bases not matched to a gene: 9. This CDR3 comprises 13 residues. Per the germline V gene, CDR1 is LNHDA and CDR2 is SQIVND (reference sequence). The CDR3 sequence is CASSPGTARSYTF. The CDR3 bases are TGTGCCAGTAGTCCTGGGACAGCTCGTAGCTACACCTTC.

V and J are TRBV9 and TRBJ2-7, with D perhaps TRBD2 (5 bases). Deletions cut 4 bases from V and 6 bases from J, with 8 bases between. The CDR3 runs 11 residues. Germline lookup yields CDR1 SGDLS and CDR2 YYNGEE. The CDR3 DNA sequence: TGTGCCAGCAGCATAGGAGGCGAGCAGTACTTC. Its protein product is CASSIGGEQYF.

The chain recombines TRBV6-6 with TRBJ1-1, with D perhaps TRBD1 (5 bases). This CDR3 has 12 amino acids. V lost 6 bases, J lost 4 bases, and 9 bases lay in between. From germline, CDR1 is MNHNY and CDR2 SVGAGI (reference sequence). The CDR3 DNA reads TGTGCCAGCAGCACCCAGGGCACTGAAGCTTTCTTT. Its protein product is CASSTQGTEAFF.

The CDR3 DNA follows: TGTGCCAGCTCCCGTACAAGAACCGATAACTATGGCTACACCTTC. This gives the protein CASSRTRTDNYGYTF. The J gene is TRBJ1-2, the V gene TRBV21-1; TRBD1, as called in the table, went unchecked against the DNA. TRBV21-1 is classified as a pseudogene. The CDR3 consists of 15 residues.

The genes are TRBV15 and TRBJ2-1, with TRBD2 matching 11 bases. With 3 bases clipped from V and 4 bases from J, the junction kept 5 bases outside the gene matches. The germline V gene has CDR1 LNHNV and CDR2 YYDKDF (reference sequence). This CDR3 region has 16 residues. The CDR3 protein is CATSSPGTSGYNEQFF. DNA for the CDR3: TGTGCCACCAGCAGCCCCGGGACTAGCGGATACAATGAGCAGTTCTTC.

This clone showed up just once. This rearrangement joins TRBV19 to TRBJ2-7; D is perhaps TRBD1 (6 bases). CDR1 is LNHDA and CDR2 is SQIVND in the germline V gene (reference sequence). Trimming removed 2 bases from V and 6 bases from J, with 17 bases in between. The CDR3 is 15 residues long. The chain's CDR3 is CASSIRQGSLGEQYF. The CDR3 bases are TGTGCCAGTAGTATACGTCAGGGGAGTTTAGGCGAGCAGTACTTC. Complete variable domain (other parts from reference TRBV19 and TRBJ2-7): DGGITQSPKYLFRKEGQNVTLSCEQNLNHDAMYWYRQDPGQGLRLIYYSQIVNDFQKGDIAEGYSVSREKKESFPLTVTSAQKNPTAFYLCASSIRQGSLGEQYFGPGTRLTVT.

The chain uses TRBV11-2 and TRBJ1-1; tentatively, D is TRBD1 (5 bases). The germline gives CDR1 SGHAT, CDR2 FQNNGV. V dropped 3 bases and J dropped 1 base, with 9 bases sitting between them. The CDR3 spans 14 residues. The CDR3 loop reads CASSLGGWNTEAFF. In nucleotides, the CDR3 is TGTGCCAGCAGCTTGGGGGGTTGGAACACTGAAGCTTTCTTT.

The J gene is TRBJ1-1, the V gene TRBV27; D possibly corresponds to TRBD1 (6 bases). The CDR3 covers 13 residues. Germline V CDR1 and CDR2: MNHEY, SMNVEV (reference sequence). V shed 2 bases and J shed 3 bases, with 7 bases lying between them. The CDR3 reads CASSLTGYTEAFF. CDR3 DNA sequence: TGTGCCAGCAGTTTAACAGGGTACACTGAAGCTTTCTTT.

This sequence joins TRBV5-6 and TRBJ1-1; TRBD1 might be the D (6 bases). The CDR3 has 14 amino acids. Per germline, CDR1 SGHDT and CDR2 YYEEEE. The V and J ends lost 2 bases and 1 base respectively, with 9 bases between them. In DNA, the CDR3 is TGTGCCAGCAGCTTCCCCAGGGGGAACACTGAAGCTTTCTTT. As protein: CASSFPRGNTEAFF.

This chain connects TRBV7-3 to TRBJ1-1; TRBD1 matches 9 bases. This CDR3 region has 13 residues. Germline trimming cut 6 bases from V and 3 bases from J; bases unmatched to any gene: 2. Per the germline V gene, CDR1 is SGHTA and CDR2 is FQGTGA. The CDR3: CASSRQGDTEAFF. Written as DNA, the CDR3 is TGTGCCAGCAGTCGACAGGGGGACACTGAAGCTTTCTTT.

The CDR3 region has the DNA TGTGCCAGCAGCTATCGCGGCGCGGGGGGGCCAGATGAGCAGTTCTTC. Translation gives CASSYRGAGGPDEQFF. The chain links TRBV9 to TRBJ2-1, with 9 bases fitting TRBD2. This CDR3 is built from 16 residues. Looked up from germline, CDR1 is SGDLS and CDR2 is YYNGEE. After removal of 4 bases from V and 8 bases from J, the junction contained 13 bases not matched to a gene. Based on the CDR3 plus reference TRBV9 and TRBJ2-1, the full variable domain is DSGVTQTPKHLITATGQRVTLRCSPRSGDLSVYWYQQSLDQGLQFLIQYYNGEERAKGNILERFSAQQFPDLHSELNLSSLELGDSALYFCASSYRGAGGPDEQFFGPGTRLTVL.

This clone has more than one count but fewer than ten. V is TRBV18 and J is TRBJ1-1; possibly TRBD1 for D (6 bases). The V and J ends lost 5 bases and 4 bases respectively, with 14 bases between them. The CDR3 extends over 14 amino acids. CDR1 is KGHSH and CDR2 is LQKENI in the germline V gene. The CDR3 DNA is TGTGCCAGCTCAACGGCCCAAGGGGGCACTGAAGCTTTCTTT. Its protein is CASSTAQGGTEAFF.

The chain couples TRBV2 to TRBJ2-1, with TRBD2 matching 8 bases. Unmatched junction bases numbered 16, after V lost 5 bases and J lost 7 bases. The CDR3 runs to 17 residues. Per germline, CDR1 SNHLY and CDR2 FYNNEI. The CDR3 nucleotides read TGTGCCAGCAGTCCAGGGAGCGGGAGAGGGGGGTTTAATGAGCAGTTCTTC. Protein: CASSPGSGRGGFNEQFF.

V is TRBV10-3 and J is TRBJ2-1; 8 bases align to TRBD1. Germline V gene sequence: CDR1 ENHRY, CDR2 SYGVKD. The CDR3 has 15 amino acids. The ends lost 2 bases at V and 3 bases at J; junction bases unmatched: 3. The CDR3 DNA sequence: TGTGCCATCAGTGAGGGGACAGGAGACTACAATGAGCAGTTCTTC. It encodes CAISEGTGDYNEQFF.

The chain couples TRBV4-1 to TRBJ1-6, with 7 bases fitting TRBD1. Losses at the gene ends were 4 bases for V and 10 bases for J; bases not matched to a gene: 19. This CDR3 spans 18 amino acids. Germline V lookup: CDR1 MGHRA, CDR2 YSYEKL. The CDR3, as DNA: TGCGCCAGCAGCCTTGTAATTAGGGGGCGCGAGACGGTCTCACCCCTCCACTTT. It encodes CASSLVIRGRETVSPLHF.

The chain joins TRBV6-5 to TRBJ2-3; no reliable D call. The CDR3 has 12 residues. The germline V and J ends were trimmed by 7 bases and 0 bases, with 5 bases remaining between them. Germline loops: CDR1 MNHEY, CDR2 SVGAGI. The CDR3 protein is CASTSSTDTQYF. Here the CDR3 DNA reads TGTGCCAGCACCTCGAGCACAGATACGCAGTATTTT.

The chain joins TRBV5-6 to TRBJ2-3; the D gene is possibly TRBD2 (6 bases). There are 16 residues in the CDR3. Trimming left V 2 bases short and J 9 bases short, with 22 bases between. Germline V gene data show CDR1 as SGHDT and CDR2 as YYEEEE. This chain's CDR3 is CASSFTITWGEGTQYF. The CDR3 coding sequence is TGTGCCAGCAGCTTCACGATTACTTGGGGGGAAGGGACGCAGTATTTT.

The chain carries TRBV6-1 and TRBJ2-2; D might be TRBD1 (5 bases). Deletions cut 3 bases from V and 2 bases from J, with 10 bases between. The CDR3 totals 15 residues. Germline V gives CDR1 MNHNS, CDR2 SASEGT. CDR3 bases: TGTGCCAGCAGTGAGAAGACAGACAACACCGGGGAGCTGTTTTTT. This encodes CASSEKTDNTGELFF.